This T cell receptor (beta chain) appears in the sequencing data of a study of a mutant IDH1 vaccine in newly diagnosed glioma. Study as a whole: Following radiotherapy alone, or alongside temozolomide cycles, vaccination was started after an interval of 4-6 weeks. Previous care, which was radiotherapy, temozolomide, or both, most often involved both. Broader study findings: Immune responses induced by the vaccine were seen in around 92% of patients, spanning multiple MHC alleles.

Method: immunoSEQ multiplex PCR; TCRdb's copy keeps in-frame clones and lacks some. The table lists some 54,000 clones, 84% of them singletons. Time point reported: week 35, safety follow-up. What each vaccine dose contained was 300 ug of mutant IDH1 20-mer peptide, accompanied by topical imiquimod. New WHO grade 3 or 4 astrocytomas that were IDH1-mutant and ATRX-lost had been found in donors. This CDR3 region has 14 residues. Germline values: CDR1 LNHDA, CDR2 SQIVND (reference sequence). The V gene lost 6 bases and the J gene lost 0 bases, with 11 bases spanning the gap. In regard to this clone: No antigen is known for it.

Sequencing used PBMCs, obtained from a glioma patient whose treatment included an IDH1 peptide vaccine. V and J are TRBV19 and TRBJ1-1; D perhaps matches TRBD1 (6 bases). The sequence derives from a woman under 30 with glioma. The CDR3 DNA is TGTGCCAGTAGGAGGGGGACCCTGAACACTGAAGCTTTCTTT. Its protein product is CASRRGTLNTEAFF.